The entry that follows covers one T cell receptor (beta chain) sequence. This CDR3 contains 15 residues. Deletions cut 3 bases from V and 4 bases from J, with 15 bases between. Looked up from germline, CDR1 is LGHNA and CDR2 is YSLEER. Study processing details: Counts of nucleated cells, estimated from reference gene primer amplification, were obtained. Assay used: immunoSEQ multiplex PCR; TCRdb lists only in-frame clones, some missing. V and J calls plus clone size are reproduced from that table; the DNA served to infer D and trimming. The repertoire holds under 200,000 clones, with around 90% as singletons. The data derive from a study of blood T cell repertoires in COVID-19. Turning to the study itself: Specimens from acute and convalescent COVID-19 originated in the United States, Italy and Spain. The cDNA or gDNA used as material had been derived from T cells, B-cell-depleted T cells, or PBMCs.

This sequence originates from a man in his fifties or sixties with acute or convalescent COVID-19. The sample taken for sequencing was peripheral blood. The rearrangement links TRBV4-3 to TRBJ1-2; TRBD1 is a possible D gene (5 bases). The CDR3 sequence is CASSQGQPGVYGYTF. In nucleotides, the CDR3 is TGCGCCAGCAGCCAGGGGCAGCCGGGGGTCTATGGCTACACCTTC.